The T cell receptor (beta chain) under discussion was sequenced for a study of T cells in Graves' hyperthyroidism and ophthalmopathy. RNA transcripts were the template for amplifying TCR beta CDR3 regions. HTBI primers drove first-round RT-PCR of the TCR CDR3. TCRdb recomputed calls from the multiplex PCR reads with MiXCR, one row per CDR3 protein. The sample carries about 350,000 distinct CDR3 sequences, 11% to 15% recorded once. Germline V gene lookup returns CDR1 MGHRA and CDR2 YSYEKL. V was pared by 7 bases and J by 5 bases, with 10 bases of the junction left unmatched. The CDR3 covers 15 residues.

The chain joins TRBV4-1 to TRBJ2-2; 7 bases are a match to TRBD1. The sequenced sample was blood. The TCR was taken from a woman in her thirties with Graves' hyperthyroidism. This CDR3 reads CASKGAGVGTGELFF. CDR3 sequence (DNA): TGCGCCAGCAAGGGGGCAGGGGTCGGGACCGGGGAGCTGTTTTTT.